One T cell receptor beta chain is described in this entry. As yet, its antigen is unknown. PCR involved 60 Vbeta and 13 Jbeta primers. Produced via immunoSEQ multiplex PCR; TCRdb's table is partial and in-frame only. This sample yields about 150,000 clones, of which around three quarters are seen a single time; around 1.9% belongs to the top ten. This sample was included in a study of cytomegalovirus exposure and HLA in healthy donors. Per germline, CDR1 SGHTA and CDR2 FQGNSA. J was trimmed by 1 base and V by 5 bases; bases with no gene match: 6. The CDR3 is made up of 16 amino acids. Study findings and constraints: In a later analysis, common viral pathogens appeared linked to several of the most significant clusters. Cytomegalovirus association was listed for 150 or so TCR beta chains.

The rearrangement links TRBV7-2 to TRBJ2-3; 10 nucleotides match TRBD1. The clonotype was recovered from an older woman in good health and CMV-seropositive. Sequencing input: PBMCs. The CDR3 DNA is TGTGCCAGCAGCCGGATCGGGACAGGGGGCACAGATACGCAGTATTTT. It yields the protein CASSRIGTGGTDTQYF.